The clone carrying this T cell receptor beta chain was seen a handful of times. Antigen unknown. The record originates from a study of beta chain features in type 1 diabetes. Points from the study as a whole: For Type 1 diabetes patients, all four CD4+ subsets carried TCRB CDR3s that were moderately but significantly shorter. At VDJ recombination sites, type 1 diabetes patients had fewer insertions and more deleted nucleotides.

As every portion of the isolated RNA was reverse transcribed, the sequencing read expressed TCRB transcripts. Assay: immunoSEQ multiplex PCR; the TCRdb copy retains only in-frame clones and omits some. Of 130,000 or so clones in the sample, around 9% were seen once. V was cut by 3 bases and J by 7 bases, with 9 bases left in between. This CDR3 region has 11 residues. CDR1 is DFQATT and CDR2 is SNEGSKA in the germline V gene (reference sequence). Input material: central memory CD4+ T cells from blood. This TCR was sampled from a man aged 30-40 years with type 1 diabetes. V usage is TRBV20-1 and J usage is TRBJ1-2; unclear D gene. The chain's CDR3 is CSASGGAGYTF. The DNA of the CDR3 is TGCAGTGCTAGTGGAGGAGCTGGCTACACCTTC.